The 20 T cell receptor beta chains in this list originate from one sample, sequenced in a study of blood T cell repertoires in COVID-19. Some clones are missing from TCRdb's copy, which holds only in-frame ones; the method was immunoSEQ multiplex PCR. The sample comprises under 250,000 clones, roughly 83% of which are singletons, and 25% to 35% rests with the top ten. The specimen was peripheral blood. These TCRs come from a man aged 40-50 years with acute or convalescent COVID-19.

The chain employs TRBV5-5 and TRBJ1-1, with 9 bases lining up with TRBD1. V dropped 4 bases and J dropped 0; count of bases not matched to a gene: 4. Germline CDR1 is SGHKS and CDR2 is YYEKEE (reference sequence). CDR3 length equals 15 residues. In DNA, the CDR3 is TGTGCCAGCAGCCCCGGGACAGGGATGAACACTGAAGCTTTCTTT. Protein: CASSPGTGMNTEAFF.

This chain uses TRBV5-1 with TRBJ2-3, with D possibly TRBD2 on 5 matching bases. CDR1 SGHRS and CDR2 YFSETQ come from the germline V gene. This CDR3 is 15 amino acids long. V lost 3 bases and J lost 5, with 16 bases in between. The CDR3 here is CASSSRTGREDTQYF. The CDR3 DNA follows: TGCGCCAGCAGCTCTAGGACTGGCCGGGAAGATACGCAGTATTTT.

The chain links TRBV29-1 to TRBJ1-2; D gene uncertain. The germline V gene encodes CDR1 SQVTM and CDR2 ANQGSEA. V lost 1 base, J lost 6 bases, and 12 bases lay in between. This CDR3 has 13 amino acids. CDR3 amino acids: CSVEARRFDGYTF. For the CDR3, the DNA is TGCAGCGTTGAAGCGCGGAGGTTTGATGGCTACACCTTC.

This chain connects TRBV7-6 to TRBJ1-6; 12 positions match TRBD1. CDR1 is SGHVS and CDR2 is FNYEAQ in the germline V gene. The CDR3 loop spans 19 amino acids. V shed 2 bases, J shed 7 bases, and the junction held 12 bases outside the gene matches. Here the CDR3 DNA reads TGTGCCAGCAGCTTATTGCCGGGACAGGGGGCAGTGAGGAATTCACCCCTCCACTTT. Translating gives CASSLLPGQGAVRNSPLHF. Looking up the rest from reference TRBV7-6 and TRBJ1-6 gives the full variable domain: GAGVSQSPRYKVTKRGQDVALRCDPISGHVSLYWYRQALGQGPEFLTYFNYEAQQDKSGLPNDRFSAERPEGSISTLTIQRTEQRDSAMYRCASSLLPGQGAVRNSPLHFGNGTRLTVT.

Only one count was recorded for this clone. The chain links TRBV7-6 to TRBJ2-2; D perhaps matches TRBD2 (6 bases). Trimming pared 0 bases from V and 5 bases from J, leaving 13 bases between. Germline V CDR1 and CDR2: SGHVS, FNYEAQ. The CDR3 is 16 amino acids. CDR3 bases: TGTGCCAGCAGCTTAGCGCCGGGACTCACGACCGGGGAGCTGTTTTTT. Residues: CASSLAPGLTTGELFF.

With respect to this clone: This same CDR3 is encoded by further DNA sequences in the sample. V and J are TRBV2 and TRBJ1-1; D is unresolved. Germline CDR1 and CDR2: SNHLY and FYNNEI. CDR3 length: 13 amino acids. The V and J ends lost 4 bases and 1 base respectively, with 7 bases between them. The CDR3 sequence: CASSGQGNTEAFF. CDR3 sequence (DNA): TGTGCCAGCAGTGGACAAGGGAACACTGAAGCTTTCTTT.

Turning to this clone: A junction boundary mismatches the germline segment, possibly from a read error. V usage is TRBV5-1 and J usage is TRBJ2-5; D might be TRBD1 (6 bases). Germline V gives CDR1 SGHRS, CDR2 YFSETQ. This CDR3 comprises 14 residues. The CDR3 loop is CASSLDRPPETQYF. DNA for the CDR3: TGCGCCAGCAGTTTGGACAGACCTCCGGAGACCCAGTACTTC.

The chain employs TRBV9 and TRBJ2-2, with TRBD2 matching over 8 bases. CDR1 SGDLS and CDR2 YYNGEE come from the germline V gene. CDR3 length: 15 residues. With 0 bases clipped from V and 7 bases from J, the junction kept 5 bases outside the gene matches. The CDR3 DNA sequence: TGTGCCAGCAGCGTAGCCGGGAGGGCCATCGGGGAGCTGTTTTTT. Protein product: CASSVAGRAIGELFF.

This clone was observed many times. CDR3 in DNA: TGTGCCAGCTCACCAGGAGGGGACGCTCAGCCCCAGCATTTT. Translating it yields CASSPGGDAQPQHF. The V gene is TRBV18, the J gene TRBJ1-5; possibly TRBD1 for D (5 bases). Trimming cost V 2 bases and J 6 bases, with 11 bases left between them. Germline V gene sequence: CDR1 KGHSH, CDR2 LQKENI. CDR3 length: 14 residues.

The chain couples TRBV4-2 to TRBJ2-2; 12 nucleotides line up with TRBD2. The CDR3 is 17 residues long. Germline assignment: CDR1 LGHNA and CDR2 YNFKEQ. J gave up 2 bases and V 4 bases, and 5 bases lay outside the gene matches. The CDR3 is CASSPRLAGANTGELFF. The CDR3 DNA is TGTGCCAGCAGCCCCAGACTAGCGGGAGCAAACACCGGGGAGCTGTTTTTT.

The J gene is TRBJ1-1, the V gene TRBV15; D is ambiguous. Germline V gene data show CDR1 as LNHNV and CDR2 as YYDKDF (reference sequence). Trimming left V 0 bases short and J 0 bases short, with 5 bases between. This CDR3 has 14 residues. The CDR3 DNA is TGTGCCACCAGCAGAGATCGGGTGAACACTGAAGCTTTCTTT. As protein: CATSRDRVNTEAFF.

The rearrangement uses TRBV6-5 and TRBJ1-6; 8 bases fit TRBD1. This CDR3 spans 15 amino acids. Trimming took 0 bases from V and 10 from J; bases not matched to a gene: 5. Germline-derived CDR1 and CDR2 are MNHEY and SVGAGI. CDR3 residues: CASSYSTGERSPLHF. The CDR3 region has the DNA TGTGCCAGCAGTTACTCGACAGGGGAAAGGTCACCCCTCCACTTT.

The gene calls are TRBV14 and TRBJ1-4, with D uncertain. Germline assignment: CDR1 SGHDN and CDR2 FVKESK. The CDR3 extends over 15 amino acids. V gave up 1 base and J gave up 10 bases, with 16 bases separating them. The CDR3 here is CASSQVLGLSGKLFF. CDR3 sequence (DNA): TGTGCCAGCAGCCAAGTCTTAGGCCTGTCGGGAAAACTGTTTTTT. Full variable domain (missing parts from reference TRBV14 and TRBJ1-4): EAGVTQFPSHSVIEKGQTVTLRCDPISGHDNLYWYRRVMGKEIKFLLHFVKESKQDESGMPNNRFLAERTGGTYSTLKVQPAELEDSGVYFCASSQVLGLSGKLFFGSGTQLSVL.

The chain recombines TRBV6-5 with TRBJ2-7; 8 positions agree with TRBD1. The CDR3 sequence is 14 residues long. The V gene end was trimmed by 5 bases and the J gene end by 4 bases; junction bases not matched to a gene: 7. Germline lookup yields CDR1 MNHEY and CDR2 SVGAGI. The DNA of the CDR3 is TGTGCCAGCAGTCCCGGGACAGGAAGATACGAGCAGTACTTC. Protein sequence: CASSPGTGRYEQYF.

The V call is TRBV19, the J call TRBJ1-5, with D tentatively TRBD1 (6 bases). Germline V gene sequence: CDR1 LNHDA, CDR2 SQIVND (reference sequence). V dropped 7 bases and J dropped 0 bases, with 16 bases sitting between them. This CDR3 contains 16 residues. The CDR3 spells CASTKGQGYSNQPQHF. DNA for the CDR3: TGTGCCAGTACTAAGGGTCAGGGGTATAGCAATCAGCCCCAGCATTTT.

This chain connects TRBV9 to TRBJ2-1; a possible D gene is TRBD1 (5 bases). The ends were cut back, 3 bases at V and 2 bases at J, with 9 bases in the middle. CDR3 size: 14 residues. Germline CDR1 SGDLS, CDR2 YYNGEE. The CDR3 region has the DNA TGTGCCAGCAGCGACAGGAAACCCTACAATGAGCAGTTCTTC. Translation: CASSDRKPYNEQFF.

The chain carries TRBV5-1 and TRBJ1-5, with D unresolved. With 2 bases removed from V and 0 bases from J, the gap between germline ends came to 12 bases. This CDR3 has 16 amino acids. Germline loops: CDR1 SGHRS, CDR2 YFSETQ. The CDR3 coding sequence is TGCGCCAGCAGCTTCGGAGACCCGAATAGCAATCAGCCCCAGCATTTT. It specifies CASSFGDPNSNQPQHF.

Remarks on this clone: The same CDR3 arises from other DNA sequences in this sample as well. CDR3 residues: CASSLGQSYGYTF. CDR3 sequence (DNA): TGTGCCAGCAGCTTGGGACAGTCTTATGGCTACACCTTC. The chain employs TRBV7-2 and TRBJ1-2; 7 positions agree with TRBD1. Trimming at V came to 3 bases and at J to 5 bases, leaving 3 bases not matched to a gene. This CDR3 comprises 13 residues. The germline CDR1 and CDR2 sequences are SGHTA and FQGNSA.

This clone was observed a handful of times. CDR3 in amino acids: CASTPFPPTSGQYNEQFF. In nucleotides, the CDR3 is TGTGCCAGCACCCCATTCCCCCCGACTAGCGGTCAGTACAATGAGCAGTTCTTC. The gene calls are TRBV7-6 and TRBJ2-1; 9 nucleotides align to TRBD2. This CDR3 contains 18 residues. The V segment lost 7 bases and the J segment 4 bases; nucleotides outside the gene matches: 17. Germline CDR1 is SGHVS and CDR2 is FNYEAQ.

The chain uses TRBV7-6 and TRBJ1-5, with TRBD1 as a possible D gene (6 bases). CDR1 and CDR2 (germline): SGHVS, FNYEAQ. CDR3 length: 16 amino acids. Deletions cut 4 bases from V and 2 bases from J, with 15 bases between. In nucleotides, the CDR3 is TGTGCCAGCAGCTGCGGACAGTTTGGAGGCAATCAGCCCCAGCATTTT. Protein product: CASSCGQFGGNQPQHF.